A selection of T cell receptor beta chains follows, all from one sample in a study of T cell responses to AZD1222 COVID-19 vaccine. TCRdb's table, derived via immunoSEQ multiplex PCR, lists solely in-frame clones and lacks some. In the table there are roughly 120,000 clones, about nine tenths of which are singletons. Here the sequenced sample was peripheral blood, taken 28 days after the second AZD1222 dose. Source of these receptors: an adult who received the AZD1222 COVID-19 vaccine. CDR3s include the opening cysteine and the closing phenylalanine or tryptophan. The order of the fields is D gene, J gene, clone size, V gene, CDR3 DNA, CDR3 protein. A D gene is named only where the DNA matches it firmly. Size values are once, few and many counts, or a class for expanded clones, and some rows have none.

.	TRBJ1-5	.	TRBV28	TGTGCCAGCAGTTTCTCTGCGGGGCCCCGGGATCAGCCCCAGCATTTT	CASSFSAGPRDQPQHF
.	TRBJ1-3	.	TRBV5-1	TGCGCCAGCAGCTTGGAACAGGGTCGAAGAAACACCATATATTTT	CASSLEQGRRNTIYF
TRBD2	TRBJ2-1	few	TRBV28	TGTGCCAGCAGTCAACCCGCCGGGACTAGCGTTTACAATGAGCAGTTCTTC	CASSQPAGTSVYNEQFF
TRBD1	TRBJ1-3	.	TRBV6-5	TGTGCCAGCCAGGGACAGATCTCTGGAAACACCATATATTTT	CASQGQISGNTIYF
.	TRBJ2-7	.	TRBV5-4	TGTGCCAGCAGCGGAGGGTCCCTCTACGAGCAGTACTTC	CASSGGSLYEQYF
.	TRBJ2-7	.	TRBV6-1	TGTGCCAGCAGTGACGACTTTTCCTACGAGCAGTACTTC	CASSDDFSYEQYF
.	TRBJ2-3	once	TRBV13	TGTGCCAGCAGCTGGGAAAAGAGGGCAGATACGCAGTATTTT	CASSWEKRADTQYF
.	TRBJ1-3	.	TRBV28	TGTGCCAGCAGTTCGCAGACACAAACCTTAGGAGGCACCATATATTTT	CASSSQTQTLGGTIYF
.	TRBJ1-1	.	TRBV3-1/TRBV3-2	TGTGCCAGCAGCCAAACGTGGACGAACACTGAAGCTTTCTTT	CASSQTWTNTEAFF
TRBD1	TRBJ1-1	.	TRBV27	TGTGCCAGCAGGGATCCCTTAGACAGGGGCCGGATGAACACTGAAGCTTTCTTT	CASRDPLDRGRMNTEAFF
.	TRBJ2-1	.	TRBV10-1	TGCGCCAGCTCTAACCGGGACAAAGGACACAATGAGCAGTTCTTC	CASSNRDKGHNEQFF
.	TRBJ1-1	.	TRBV19	TGTGCCAGTAGTAAGCCCAGCCTGGGGTGGTACACTGAAGCTTTCTTT	CASSKPSLGWYTEAFF
TRBD2	TRBJ2-5	.	TRBV28	TGTGCCAGCAGCCGGGGACTAGCGGCAAACCAAGAGACCCAGTACTTC	CASSRGLAANQETQYF
TRBD2	TRBJ2-1	.	TRBV7-9	TGTGCCAGCAGCTTAACTAGCGGGGGCAATGAGCAGTTCTTC	CASSLTSGGNEQFF
.	TRBJ1-4	.	TRBV2	TGTGCCAGCAGTGAATGGGGGATACGGGATGAAAAACTGTTTTTT	CASSEWGIRDEKLFF
TRBD1	TRBJ1-1	many	TRBV10-1	TGCGCCAGCACTCAGGGGGCATCGGCTGAAGCTTTCTTT	CASTQGASAEAFF
.	TRBJ1-3	.	TRBV20-1	TGCAGTGCTAGTGGGGTTTCTGGAAACACCATATATTTT	CSASGVSGNTIYF
TRBD2	TRBJ2-1	.	TRBV5-6	TGTGCCAGCAGCCTCACCATGACTAGCGGGTCTTGGGATGAGCAGTTCTTC	CASSLTMTSGSWDEQFF
TRBD1	TRBJ1-5	.	TRBV2	TGTGCCAGCAGTGCACAGGGGACTAGCAATCAGCCCCAGCATTTT	CASSAQGTSNQPQHF
.	TRBJ1-1	.	TRBV7-8	TGTGCCAGCAGCTCAAAAGGGAGGGGTGCTAGGAACACTGAAGCTTTCTTT	CASSSKGRGARNTEAFF
.	TRBJ2-1	.	TRBV7-9	TGTGCCAGCAGCTTTACCACTAGCATCAATGAGCAGTTCTTC	CASSFTTSINEQFF
TRBD1	TRBJ1-1	once	TRBV5-5	TGTGCCAGCAGCTCCATTGGGACAGGGCTTTTGAACACTGAAGCTTTCTTT	CASSSIGTGLLNTEAFF